This TCR beta chain was documented in a study of shared clonotypes between healthy human individuals. Naivety among CD8 cells was defined by CD45RO negativity and positive CCR7 selection, thereby excluding terminally differentiated effector memory CD45RA+ cells. The CDR3 runs to 12 residues. The V and J ends lost 5 bases and 6 bases respectively, with 8 bases between them. The V gene's germline CDR1 is LNHDA and CDR2 SQIVND (reference sequence). The run depth of the assay was deep. TCRdb keeps only in-frame clones here, not all; method: immunoSEQ multiplex PCR. Of under 1 million clones in the sample, 90% to 97% were seen once.

The receptor was derived from a man aged 25 to 40 in good health. The chain carries TRBV19 and TRBJ2-1; D possibly corresponds to TRBD1 (5 bases). Material: naive CD8+ T cells sorted from blood. CDR3 amino acids: CASSGQGNEQFF. CDR3 bases: TGTGCCAGTAGTGGCCAGGGCAATGAGCAGTTCTTC.